Below, 6 T cell receptor beta chains from the same sample are listed, as sequenced in a study of STAT3 mutations in large granular lymphocyte leukemia. Study findings and constraints: Every T-cell large granular lymphocyte leukemia patient had at least one immunodominant TCR beta clonotype.

Antigens for these TCRs are unknown. Sequenced by immunoSEQ multiplex PCR; TCRdb stores in-frame clones only, minus some. This table holds approximately 17,000 clones, about 83% found once. Sequencing used peripheral blood mononuclear cells. All receptors come from a man in his fifties or sixties with T-cell large granular lymphocyte leukemia. Some clones in this sample may be carry-over from other donors' samples.

The V call is TRBV5-6, the J call TRBJ2-7; 8 nucleotides match TRBD1. The trim removed 4 bases at V and 0 bases at J, leaving 3 bases unmatched. The CDR3 length is 14 residues. The germline gives CDR1 SGHDT, CDR2 YYEEEE. The CDR3, as DNA: TGTGCCAGCAGCCTTCAGGGGGCCTCCTACGAGCAGTACTTC. It specifies CASSLQGASYEQYF.

The genes are TRBV11-2 and TRBJ2-1; possibly TRBD1 for D (6 bases). Trimming shortened V by 2 bases and J by 8 bases, and 10 bases separated the two germline ends. Germline V gene sequence: CDR1 SGHAT, CDR2 FQNNGV. The CDR3 extends over 13 amino acids. The CDR3 DNA follows: TGTGCCAGCAGCTTATACAGGGCGGATGAGCAGTTCTTC. Translating gives CASSLYRADEQFF.

This sequence joins TRBV5-1 and TRBJ2-5; D remains unclear. The CDR3 loop spans 15 amino acids. V lost 0 bases to trimming and J lost 5 bases, with 14 bases between them. Germline V gene data show CDR1 as SGHRS and CDR2 as YFSETQ. CDR3 amino acids: CASSLGASVRETQYF. CDR3 sequence (DNA): TGCGCCAGCAGCTTGGGCGCCAGTGTGCGGGAGACCCAGTACTTC. The whole variable domain, filled in from reference TRBV5-1 and TRBJ2-5, reads KAGVTQTPRYLIKTRGQQVTLSCSPISGHRSVSWYQQTPGQGLQFLFEYFSETQRNKGNFPGRFSGRQFSNSRSEMNVSTLELGDSALYLCASSLGASVRETQYFGPGTRLLVL.

The CDR3 region is CASSPPLTSGRAYHNEQFF. CDR3 in DNA: TGTGCCAGCTCACCACCGTTGACTAGCGGGAGGGCCTACCACAATGAGCAGTTCTTC. This chain links TRBV18 with TRBJ2-1, with 14 bases identical to TRBD2. The V gene end was trimmed by 0 bases and the J gene end by 5 bases; junction bases not matched to a gene: 9. This CDR3 has 19 residues. CDR1 and CDR2 from the germline V gene are KGHSH and LQKENI.

The chain couples TRBV4-3 to TRBJ1-4; D is perhaps TRBD1 (5 bases). V lost 0 bases, J lost 7 bases, and 12 bases lay in between. The CDR3 consists of 15 residues. CDR1 and CDR2 from the germline V gene are LGHNA and YSLEER. The CDR3 protein is CASSQDAGTSEKLFF. The CDR3 DNA reads TGCGCCAGCAGCCAAGATGCAGGGACCAGTGAAAAACTGTTTTTT.

The J gene is TRBJ2-7, the V gene TRBV10-3; 7 nucleotides agree with TRBD1. This CDR3 comprises 16 residues. Trimming took 3 bases from V and 0 from J; bases not matched to a gene: 8. CDR1 and CDR2 from the germline V gene are ENHRY and SYGVKD. The CDR3, as DNA: TGTGCCATCAGTGAACGGGACAGTTGGGGCTCCTACGAGCAGTACTTC. Translated, it gives CAISERDSWGSYEQYF.